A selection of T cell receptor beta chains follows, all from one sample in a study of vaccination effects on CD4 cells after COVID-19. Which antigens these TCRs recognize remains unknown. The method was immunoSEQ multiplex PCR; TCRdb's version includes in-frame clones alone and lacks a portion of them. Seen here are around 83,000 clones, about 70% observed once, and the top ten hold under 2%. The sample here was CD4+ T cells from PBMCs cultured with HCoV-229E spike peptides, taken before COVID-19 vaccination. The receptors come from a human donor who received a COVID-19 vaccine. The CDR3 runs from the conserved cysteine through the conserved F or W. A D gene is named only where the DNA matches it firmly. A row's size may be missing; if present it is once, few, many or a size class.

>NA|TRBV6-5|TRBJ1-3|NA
TGTGCCAGCAGCCGGGGGCTTTCGGGAAACACCATATATTTT
CASSRGLSGNTIYF
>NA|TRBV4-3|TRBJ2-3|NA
TGCGCCAGCAGCCAAGGGTATTTTCGGATCACAGATACGCAGTATTTT
CASSQGYFRITDTQYF
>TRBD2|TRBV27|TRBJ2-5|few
TGTGCCAGCAGTTTACCGGGACTAGCGGGGGAGGTGACCCAGTACTTC
CASSLPGLAGEVTQYF
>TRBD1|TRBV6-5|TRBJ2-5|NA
TGTGCCAGCAGCGATGGACAGGGCCAAGAGACCCAGTACTTC
CASSDGQGQETQYF
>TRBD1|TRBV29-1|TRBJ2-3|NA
TGCAGCGCAGACAGGGGAGGAGATACGCAGTATTTT
CSADRGGDTQYF
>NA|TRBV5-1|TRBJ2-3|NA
TGCGCCAGCAGCCCAGCGGACCCTAGCACAGATACGCAGTATTTT
CASSPADPSTDTQYF
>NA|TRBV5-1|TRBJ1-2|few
TGCGCCAGCAGCTTGAGTCAGGGGAACTATGGCTACACCTTC
CASSLSQGNYGYTF
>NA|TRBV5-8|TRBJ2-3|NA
TGTGCCAGCCCCACGGGGATTTGGGGGAGGAACACAGATACGCAGTATTTT
CASPTGIWGRNTDTQYF
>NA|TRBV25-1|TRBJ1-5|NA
TGTGCCAGCAGTCGGGGCTGGGATCAGCCCCAGCATTTT
CASSRGWDQPQHF
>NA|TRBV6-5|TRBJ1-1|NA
TGTGCCAGCAGTTTGGGACGGATGAACACTGAAGCTTTCTTT
CASSLGRMNTEAFF
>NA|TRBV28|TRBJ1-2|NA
TGTGCCAGCAGTTTCGGACGGGCCGCGAGCTATGGCTACACCTTC
CASSFGRAASYGYTF
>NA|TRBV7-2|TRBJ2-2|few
TGTGCCAGCAGCAAAACACTCACCGGGGAGCTGTTTTTT
CASSKTLTGELFF
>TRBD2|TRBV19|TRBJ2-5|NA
TGTGCCAGTAACGGGGGGGCCCGTGAGACCCAGTACTTC
CASNGGARETQYF
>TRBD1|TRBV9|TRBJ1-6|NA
TGTGCCAGCAGCGGACCGGGACAGGGAAGCTCACCCCTCCACTTT
CASSGPGQGSSPLHF
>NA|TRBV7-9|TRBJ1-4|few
TGTGCCAGCAGCTTAGAGAGTAATGAAAAACTGTTTTTT
CASSLESNEKLFF
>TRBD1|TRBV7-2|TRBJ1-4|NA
TGTGCCAGCAGCTCCCAGACAGGGCCGGGAGAAAAACTGTTTTTT
CASSSQTGPGEKLFF
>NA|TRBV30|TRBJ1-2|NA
TGTGCCTGGAGCCCCTGGGGGTATGGCTACACCTTC
CAWSPWGYGYTF
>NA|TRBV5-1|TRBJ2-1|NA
TGCGCCAGCAGCTTGGGGCCTCGCGGTAGCTCCTACAATGAGCAGTTCTTC
CASSLGPRGSSYNEQFF
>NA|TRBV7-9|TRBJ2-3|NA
TGTGCCAGCAGGGGAAACACAGATACGCAGTATTTT
CASRGNTDTQYF
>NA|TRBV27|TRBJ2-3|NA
TGTGCCAGCAGTTTAAAGGGCTACGGTACGCAGTATTTT
CASSLKGYGTQYF
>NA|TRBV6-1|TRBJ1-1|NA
TGTGCCAGCTCCATCGGGGGTTCGAACACTGAAGCTTTCTTT
CASSIGGSNTEAFF
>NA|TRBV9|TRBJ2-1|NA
TGTGCCAGCAGCGTAGCTACCACGAGCTCCTACAATGAGCAGTTCTTC
CASSVATTSSYNEQFF
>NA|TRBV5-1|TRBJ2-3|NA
TGCGCCAGCAGTGAGGGAGGGGGCCGATCGACAGATACGCAGTATTTT
CASSEGGGRSTDTQYF
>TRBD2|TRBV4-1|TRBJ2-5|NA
TGCGCCAGCAGCTCTCCGGGACTAGTAGGGGAGACCCAGTACTTC
CASSSPGLVGETQYF
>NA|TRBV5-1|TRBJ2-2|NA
TGCGCCAGCAGTCCTCGACAAAACACCGGGGAGCTGTTTTTT
CASSPRQNTGELFF
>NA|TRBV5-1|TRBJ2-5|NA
TGCGCCAGCAGCCTGTCCCCCGGGACCCAAGAGACCCAGTACTTC
CASSLSPGTQETQYF
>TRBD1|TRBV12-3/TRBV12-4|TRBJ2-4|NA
TGTGCCGTACTAGACAGGGTCAAAAACATTCAGTACTTC
CAVLDRVKNIQYF